These T cell receptor beta chains were read from a single sample in a study of T cell changes during pregnancy in multiple sclerosis. Clones were read by immunoSEQ multiplex PCR, and TCRdb kept only the in-frame ones, dropping some. The sample holds over 55,000 clones, 85% to 90% seen once. The sequenced sample consisted of peripheral blood from another person, used as feeder cells. The receptors here all came from a human donor whose cells served as feeder cells for cultures in a pregnancy study. Both conserved end residues are trimmed from each CDR3. A D gene is named only where the DNA matches it firmly.

>TRBD1|TRBJ1-2|TRBV10-3
AISESGTGQAYNYGYT
>TRBD1|TRBJ2-7|TRBV6-1
ASSPTGTGGDEQY
>TRBD1|TRBJ1-5|TRBV19
ASSLTGVGNQPQH
>-|TRBJ2-7|TRBV20-1
SAGRDLQY
>-|TRBJ1-5|TRBV18
ASSGGGSNQPQH
>-|TRBJ2-7|TRBV11-1
ASSSTRIGEQY
>TRBD2|TRBJ2-3|TRBV7-3
ASSLLAGPTDTQY
>TRBD1|TRBJ2-6|TRBV7-2
ASSAKGQVVISGANVLT
>TRBD2|TRBJ2-1|TRBV4-3
ASSQSPSGGASEQF
>-|TRBJ1-5|TRBV19
ASSIVAGTNNQPQH
>-|TRBJ1-1|TRBV7-3
ASSLGHNTEAF
>TRBD2|TRBJ2-7|TRBV5-1
ASSLGLAVNYEQY
>TRBD1|TRBJ1-6|TRBV18
ASSRFGTGKSSYNSPLH
>-|TRBJ1-1|TRBV6-6
ASSYRRDTEAF
>TRBD1|TRBJ1-2|TRBV2
AVPGTASNLYGYT
>-|TRBJ1-1|TRBV19
ASSISRAGNTEAF
>TRBD1|TRBJ2-1|TRBV9
ASSVGTGSYYNEQF
>TRBD1|TRBJ2-2|TRBV4-2
ASSQEIGTANTGELF
>TRBD2|TRBJ2-2|TRBV6-6
ASSYKRGVPGELF
>-|TRBJ2-3|TRBV28
ASSSPGDPLTDTQY
>TRBD2|TRBJ2-2|TRBV2
ASRRLAGALTGELF